A selection of T cell receptor beta chains follows, all from one sample in a study of blood T cell repertoires in COVID-19. The assay was immunoSEQ multiplex PCR, and TCRdb's table has in-frame clones only and misses some. There are about 70,000 clones in the sample; 90% occur only once, and approximately 1.4% lies in the top ten. Sequencing input: peripheral blood. Receptors originate from a man aged 45 to 65 with acute or convalescent COVID-19. Each CDR3 is given with its conserved first and last residue. The D gene is left open where the match is weak. Size is stated for part of the rows, as once, few or many counts, or as a class when the clone is expanded.

size	V	D	J	CDR3	DNA
.	TRBV4-3	.	TRBJ2-3	CASSQTILSQDTQYF	TGCGCCAGCAGCCAAACGATCCTGAGCCAAGATACGCAGTATTTT
.	TRBV6-1	.	TRBJ1-5	CASSERVRNQPQHF	TGTGCCAGCAGTGAACGGGTCCGCAATCAGCCCCAGCATTTT
.	TRBV6-4	TRBD2	TRBJ2-1	CASSDPGLALNEQFF	TGTGCCAGCAGTGACCCGGGACTAGCGCTTAATGAGCAGTTCTTC
.	TRBV4-1	TRBD2	TRBJ2-5	CASSQDWTSGGGTQYF	TGCGCCAGCAGCCAAGATTGGACTAGCGGAGGAGGGACCCAGTACTTC
.	TRBV7-2	.	TRBJ2-2	CASSSLGGNTGELFF	TGTGCCAGCAGCTCTTTAGGGGGGAACACCGGGGAGCTGTTTTTT
.	TRBV18	TRBD1	TRBJ2-7	CASSRPGTGKDEQYF	TGTGCCAGCTCACGGCCCGGGACAGGGAAGGACGAGCAGTACTTC
.	TRBV7-2	.	TRBJ2-1	CASSLAGQGLNEQFF	TGTGCCAGCAGCTTAGCTGGGCAGGGGTTGAATGAGCAGTTCTTC
.	TRBV27	TRBD2	TRBJ2-2	CASSFLLGLASNTGELFF	TGTGCCAGCAGTTTTTTGCTGGGACTAGCCTCGAACACCGGGGAGCTGTTTTTT
.	TRBV2	TRBD1	TRBJ1-1	CASNRQGAGNTEAFF	TGTGCCAGCAACCGACAGGGGGCGGGGAACACTGAAGCTTTCTTT
once	TRBV5-1	TRBD1	TRBJ1-2	CASSSLAQGDDGYTF	TGCGCCAGCAGCTCGCTTGCACAGGGGGATGATGGCTACACCTTC
.	TRBV19	TRBD2	TRBJ2-7	CASSIPREGTYEQYF	TGTGCCAGTAGTATCCCCCGGGAGGGGACCTACGAGCAGTACTTC
once	TRBV19	TRBD2	TRBJ2-7	CASSIAGGNSYEQYF	TGTGCCAGTAGCATAGCGGGAGGAAACTCCTACGAGCAGTACTTC
.	TRBV27	TRBD1	TRBJ1-5	CASSSRQGGRQPQHF	TGTGCCAGCAGTTCAAGACAGGGTGGACGTCAGCCCCAGCATTTT
.	TRBV6-5	TRBD1	TRBJ2-3	CASSQDRGLRDTQYF	TGTGCCAGCAGTCAGGACAGGGGGCTTCGAGATACGCAGTATTTT
.	TRBV24-1	.	TRBJ2-5	CATSDPGYQETQYF	TGTGCCACCAGCGACCCAGGGTACCAAGAGACCCAGTACTTC
.	TRBV9	TRBD1	TRBJ1-3	CASSVGTGPISGNTIYF	TGTGCCAGCAGCGTAGGGACAGGGCCCATCTCTGGAAACACCATATATTTT
.	TRBV29-1	TRBD1	TRBJ2-1	CSVGGQGSPNEQFF	TGCAGCGTAGGGGGACAGGGGTCACCAAATGAGCAGTTCTTC
.	TRBV6-1	TRBD1	TRBJ1-2	CASSETGVGGYTF	TGTGCCAGCAGTGAAACAGGGGTTGGAGGCTACACCTTC
once	TRBV11-2	.	TRBJ2-3	CASSLTYTDTQYF	TGTGCCAGCAGCTTAACTTACACAGATACGCAGTATTTT
.	TRBV4-2	.	TRBJ2-3	CASSPSGGGTDTQYF	TGTGCCAGCAGCCCCAGCGGAGGTGGCACAGATACGCAGTATTTT
.	TRBV20-1	.	TRBJ2-7	CSALLSGRPVF	TGCAGTGCGCTTCTTAGCGGACGGCCCGTGTTC
.	TRBV30	.	TRBJ2-2	CAWNLNTGELFF	TGTGCCTGGAATCTGAACACCGGGGAGCTGTTTTTT
.	TRBV20-1	.	TRBJ1-1	CSARYQTEAFF	TGCAGTGCTAGATACCAGACTGAAGCTTTCTTT
.	TRBV6-5	TRBD1	TRBJ1-1	CASSRDRGPHEAFF	TGTGCCAGCAGCAGGGACAGGGGCCCTCATGAAGCTTTCTTT
.	TRBV30	.	TRBJ2-1	CAWSNGRGNEQFF	TGTGCCTGGAGTAACGGGAGAGGCAATGAGCAGTTCTTC
.	TRBV2	.	TRBJ2-2	CASSEARYTGELFF	TGTGCCAGCAGTGAAGCGCGATACACCGGGGAGCTGTTTTTT
.	TRBV28	.	TRBJ1-5	CASRHTGQPQHF	TGTGCCAGCAGGCACACAGGGCAGCCCCAGCATTTT
.	TRBV30	TRBD1	TRBJ1-3	CAWSRGTGNTINLAPSGNTIYF	TGTGCCTGGAGCCGGGGGACAGGGAATACGATTAACCTTGCACCCTCTGGAAACACCATATATTTT
.	TRBV18	TRBD1	TRBJ1-1	CASSPTADRGPTEAFF	TGTGCCAGCTCACCAACGGCTGACAGGGGACCCACTGAAGCTTTCTTT
.	TRBV27	TRBD2	TRBJ2-7	CASSLVPPLRGSHYEQYF	TGTGCCAGCAGCTTGGTGCCCCCTTTGCGCGGGAGTCACTACGAGCAGTACTTC
few	TRBV7-2	.	TRBJ2-3	CASSLAHRSGTQYF	TGTGCCAGCAGCTTAGCGCATCGTAGCGGAACGCAGTATTTT
once	TRBV7-9	.	TRBJ1-5	CASSEGRGRPNQPQHF	TGTGCCAGCAGCGAGGGGAGGGGAAGGCCCAATCAGCCCCAGCATTTT
.	TRBV18	TRBD1	TRBJ1-1	CASSPRDSMNTEAFF	TGTGCCAGCTCACCCAGGGACAGCATGAACACTGAAGCTTTCTTT
.	TRBV29-1	TRBD1	TRBJ2-3	CSVPDRITDTQYF	TGCAGCGTTCCGGACAGGATCACAGATACGCAGTATTTT
.	TRBV18	.	TRBJ2-5	CASSDRTQETQYF	TGTGCCAGCTCAGACAGGACCCAAGAGACCCAGTACTTC
.	TRBV3-1/TRBV3-2	.	TRBJ2-5	CASSQLAETQYF	TGTGCCAGCAGCCAACTAGCGGAGACCCAGTACTTC
.	TRBV10-3	.	TRBJ1-2	CAIRGGVATPYGYTF	TGTGCCATCAGGGGAGGGGTCGCTACACCCTATGGCTACACCTTC
.	TRBV7-2	TRBD1	TRBJ1-1	CASRSSGTGQSGLGGAFF	TGTGCCAGCAGATCCTCCGGGACAGGGCAAAGTGGTTTGGGTGGAGCTTTCTTT
.	TRBV2	.	TRBJ2-3	CASSERRGGYF	TGTGCCAGCAGTGAACGGAGGGGAGGGTATTTT
.	TRBV19	.	TRBJ1-2	CASSIKTGFYGYTF	TGTGCCAGTAGTATAAAAACGGGGTTCTATGGCTACACCTTC
.	TRBV21-1	.	TRBJ1-4	CASSRRQGAREKLFF	TGTGCCAGCAGCCGACGACAGGGGGCGAGGGAAAAACTGTTTTTT
.	TRBV25-1	.	TRBJ2-5	CASSGPGQETQYF	TGTGCCAGCAGTGGCCCGGGCCAAGAGACCCAGTACTTC
.	TRBV5-5	.	TRBJ2-2	CASSPRGLPGELFF	TGTGCCAGCAGCCCTCGAGGTCTCCCCGGGGAGCTGTTTTTT
.	TRBV10-3	.	TRBJ2-5	CAIKQGEQETQYF	TGTGCCATAAAACAGGGTGAACAAGAGACCCAGTACTTC
.	TRBV6-5	.	TRBJ2-5	CASSYPGGGSGTQYF	TGTGCCAGCAGTTACCCCGGTGGGGGCAGCGGGACCCAGTACTTC
.	TRBV10-3	TRBD1	TRBJ1-2	CAISEGTGGNYGYTF	TGTGCCATCAGTGAGGGGACAGGGGGTAACTATGGCTACACCTTC
.	TRBV28	.	TRBJ2-7	CASSAGLPGEQYF	TGTGCCAGCAGTGCAGGACTCCCGGGTGAGCAGTACTTC
.	TRBV3-1/TRBV3-2	TRBD2	TRBJ2-5	CASSHPPTQRLAGGPRQETQYF	TGTGCCAGCAGCCACCCTCCCACCCAAAGGCTAGCGGGGGGGCCGAGGCAAGAGACCCAGTACTTC
.	TRBV24-1	.	TRBJ2-5	CATSEGAQETQYF	TGTGCCACCAGTGAGGGGGCCCAGGAGACCCAGTACTTC